Listed here is a single TCR beta chain. The protocol was immunoSEQ multiplex PCR, while the TCRdb copy is restricted to in-frame clones and leaves out a portion. The sample includes approximately 220,000 clones, around four fifths of them seen just once. This CDR3 contains 12 residues. Germline trimming cut 8 bases from V and 4 bases from J; bases unmatched to any gene: 4. This record comes from a study of blood T cell repertoires in COVID-19. Sequenced sample: PBMCs or T cells enriched from blood (not recorded which). The receptor was derived from a woman in her 50s who had been exposed to COVID-19. The chain carries TRBV12-3 or TRBV12-4 and TRBJ2-5, with 7 bases fitting TRBD2. The CDR3 region is CASRLALETQYF. The CDR3, as DNA: TGTGCCAGCCGACTAGCCTTAGAGACCCAGTACTTC.